The 17 T cell receptor beta chains in this list originate from one sample, sequenced in a study of CD8+ T cells in alopecia areata (dated by TCRdb to the late 2010s). What the time point label conveys for this sample: baseline before oral tofacitinib. Library prep was done by the immunoSEQ multiplex PCR assay. To provide template for TCR sequencing, every sample had RNA extracted and reverse transcribed into cDNA. This is the immuneACCESS table as TCRdb keeps it, with only in-frame sequences that have V and J called. A part of the clones is gone; compared with another copy, unresolved V genes explain less than half, and the rest is unexplained. The sample table holds 45,000 to 70,000 clones, of which 96% were seen once. Of the sample, under 30% is held by the ten largest clones. Sequenced material: CD8+ T cells sorted from blood, taken at week 0. The origin of the receptors is a human donor with alopecia areata.

The chain carries TRBV6-5 and TRBJ1-5, with D maybe TRBD1 (6 bases). Germline values: CDR1 MNHEY, CDR2 SVGAGI. The CDR3 is made up of 13 amino acids. V was trimmed by 6 bases and J by 3 bases, leaving 9 bases between them. CDR3 in amino acids: CASSWDTNQPQHF. In DNA form, the CDR3 reads TGTGCCAGCAGCTGGGACACCAATCAGCCCCAGCATTTT.

The J gene is TRBJ1-2, the V gene TRBV6-5, with a possible D match to TRBD1 (5 bases). The CDR3 length is 15 residues. Trimming stripped 2 bases from V and 4 bases from J, with 14 bases between. Germline assignment: CDR1 MNHEY and CDR2 SVGAGI. CDR3: CASSYARGVGYGYTF. DNA of the CDR3: TGTGCCAGCAGTTACGCCCGGGGGGTGGGCTATGGCTACACCTTC.

CDR3 sequence reads: CASRQGFSYEQYF. The CDR3 DNA sequence: TGTGCCAGCAGGCAGGGGTTCTCCTACGAGCAGTACTTC. The genes are TRBV6-5 and TRBJ2-7; the D gene is possibly TRBD1 (6 bases). CDR3 length: 13 residues. Germline-derived CDR1 and CDR2 are MNHEY and SVGAGI. Trimming stripped 6 bases from V and 0 bases from J, with 9 bases between.

Here the CDR3 DNA reads TGCAGCGTTGTTTGGCACAGCTCCTACGAGCAGTACTTC. Its translation: CSVVWHSSYEQYF. This chain joins TRBV29-1 and TRBJ2-7, with D unresolved. Per germline, CDR1 SQVTM and CDR2 ANQGSEA. V lost 4 bases to trimming and J lost 0 bases, with 10 bases between them. CDR3 length equals 13 residues.

By sample fraction, this clone is medium-sized. This chain links TRBV4-2 with TRBJ2-1, with TRBD2 matching 9 bases. The CDR3 loop spans 15 amino acids. Germline V gene lookup returns CDR1 LGHNA and CDR2 YNFKEQ. J was trimmed by 2 bases and V by 5 bases; bases with no gene match: 4. CDR3 amino acids: CASSERGETYNEQFF. Written as DNA, the CDR3 is TGTGCCAGCAGCGAGCGGGGGGAAACCTACAATGAGCAGTTCTTC.

The rearrangement links TRBV18 to TRBJ1-2; TRBD1 matches 10 bases. Trimming removed 3 bases from V and 7 bases from J; junction bases left unmatched: 11. Germline V gene lookup returns CDR1 KGHSH and CDR2 LQKENI. This CDR3 has 16 amino acids. CDR3 bases: TGTGCCAGCTCACCCACGTCTTTCGACAGGGGGCTTGGCTACACCTTC. Translated, it gives CASSPTSFDRGLGYTF.

The gene calls are TRBV7-9 and TRBJ1-1; 9 nucleotides match TRBD1. CDR1 and CDR2 from the germline V gene are SEHNR and FQNEAQ (reference sequence). V shed 5 bases, J shed 0 bases, and the junction held 13 bases outside the gene matches. There are 18 residues in the CDR3. CDR3 coding DNA: TGTGCCAGCAGCCCCTACGGACAGGGGACTTCAATGAACACTGAAGCTTTCTTT. Amino acid sequence: CASSPYGQGTSMNTEAFF. The whole variable domain, filled in from reference TRBV7-9 and TRBJ1-1, reads DTGVSQNPRHKITKRGQNVTFRCDPISEHNRLYWYRQTLGQGPEFLTYFQNEAQLEKSRLLSDRFSAERPKGSFSTLEIQRTEQGDSAMYLCASSPYGQGTSMNTEAFFGQGTRLTVV.

This clone was seen only once. The chain couples TRBV6-5 to TRBJ2-5, with D unclear. This CDR3 contains 12 residues. The germline V gene encodes CDR1 MNHEY and CDR2 SVGAGI. Trimming stripped 8 bases from V and 1 base from J, with 8 bases between. CDR3 coding DNA: TGTGCCAGCTGCGATCTCCAAGAGACCCAGTACTTC. It codes for CASCDLQETQYF.

The chain recombines TRBV4-1 with TRBJ2-3, with unresolved D. The CDR3 length is 14 residues. Trimming shortened V by 4 bases and J by 3 bases, and 11 bases separated the two germline ends. Per the germline V gene, CDR1 is MGHRA and CDR2 is YSYEKL. The CDR3 nucleotides read TGCGCCAGCAGCCTCACAGTAGGAACAGATACGCAGTATTTT. This gives the protein CASSLTVGTDTQYF.

The rearrangement uses TRBV27 and TRBJ2-1, with 10 bases aligning to TRBD1. CDR1 is MNHEY, CDR2 SMNVEV, per germline (reference sequence). V was clipped by 6 bases and J by 5 bases; unmatched bases: 4. This CDR3 comprises 14 residues. CDR3 sequence: CASRRTGGDNEQFF. CDR3 sequence (DNA): TGTGCCAGCAGGAGGACAGGGGGGGACAATGAGCAGTTCTTC.

CDR3: CASSLKGSAADTQYF. CDR3 in DNA: TGTGCCAGCAGCTTAAAGGGCAGCGCGGCAGATACGCAGTATTTT. The chain uses TRBV7-2 and TRBJ2-3; D not certain. The CDR3 contains 15 residues. V was shortened by 2 bases and J by 4 bases, with 13 bases between the two germline ends. CDR1 and CDR2 from the germline V gene are SGHTA and FQGNSA. Full variable domain (remainder filled in from reference TRBV7-2 and TRBJ2-3): GAGVSQSPSNKVTEKGKDVELRCDPISGHTALYWYRQSLGQGLEFLIYFQGNSAPDKSGLPSDRFSAERTGGSVSTLTIQRTQQEDSAVYLCASSLKGSAADTQYFGPGTRLTVL.

The chain has TRBV7-9 and TRBJ2-6; 9 nucleotides line up with TRBD1. Looked up from germline, CDR1 is SEHNR and CDR2 is FQNEAQ (reference sequence). Trimming took 5 bases from V and 4 from J; bases not matched to a gene: 6. This CDR3 has 16 amino acids. CDR3: CASSPGQGSGANVLTF. CDR3 nucleotides: TGTGCCAGCAGCCCCGGACAGGGGTCCGGGGCCAACGTCCTGACTTTC.

Written as DNA, the CDR3 is TGCGCCAGCAGCCCTGAACTCACCGGGACAGGAACCTACGAGCAGTACTTC. The encoded protein is CASSPELTGTGTYEQYF. This sequence joins TRBV5-1 and TRBJ2-7; 8 bases map to TRBD1. Germline V gene sequence: CDR1 SGHRS, CDR2 YFSETQ. The CDR3 totals 17 residues. V lost 4 bases, J lost 2 bases, and 14 bases stayed unmatched.

The J gene is TRBJ2-1, the V gene TRBV10-2; TRBD2 matches at 9 bases. The CDR3 covers 13 residues. The ends lost 6 bases at V and 6 bases at J; junction bases unmatched: 3. Germline values: CDR1 WSHSY, CDR2 SAAADI. The CDR3 DNA sequence: TGCGCCAGCAGCGGGACTAGCCCCAATGAGCAGTTCTTC. This encodes CASSGTSPNEQFF.

The chain recombines TRBV5-4 with TRBJ2-3; D might be TRBD1 (6 bases). The CDR3 contains 15 residues. Trimming left V 0 bases short and J 1 base short, with 9 bases between. CDR1 and CDR2 from the germline V gene are SGHNT and YYREEE (reference sequence). Written as DNA, the CDR3 is TGTGCCAGCAGCTTGGTGGGACATGGCACAGATACGCAGTATTTT. It specifies CASSLVGHGTDTQYF.

The chain couples TRBV18 to TRBJ2-3; no definite D call. The CDR3 consists of 16 residues. Looked up from germline, CDR1 is KGHSH and CDR2 is LQKENI. The V and J ends lost 1 base and 1 base respectively, with 12 bases between them. The CDR3 coding sequence is TGTGCCAGCTCACCACGGGCCACGCCTGGCACAGATACGCAGTATTTT. This codes for CASSPRATPGTDTQYF.

The chain employs TRBV5-1 and TRBJ1-1, with TRBD1 matching 8 bases. The CDR3 runs 15 residues. The V segment lost 4 bases and the J segment 4 bases; nucleotides outside the gene matches: 9. CDR1 and CDR2 (germline): SGHRS, YFSETQ. Here the CDR3 reads CASSTGQGWATEAFF. The CDR3 region has the DNA TGCGCCAGCAGCACAGGACAGGGATGGGCCACTGAAGCTTTCTTT.